This TCR beta chain stems from a study of a mutant IDH1 vaccine in newly diagnosed glioma. Background on the study: Vaccines began 4-6 weeks after radiotherapy alone, or with temozolomide cycles.

Libraries were prepared by immunoSEQ multiplex PCR; TCRdb keeps only in-frame clonotypes and omits some of them. The repertoire holds 25,000 to 30,000 clones, 89% seen once, with around 20% in the top ten. Time point denoted: week 5, during vaccination. Each dose of the vaccine consisted of 300 ug of mutant IDH1 20-mer peptide, with topical imiquimod. The donors' diagnosis was new WHO grade 3 or 4 astrocytoma that was IDH1-mutant and ATRX-lost. A note on this clone: Its antigen is as yet unknown.

Looked up from germline, CDR1 is SNHLY and CDR2 is FYNNEI. This CDR3 has 13 residues. Between the trimmed V and J ends, which lost 5 bases and 6 bases, there was a span of 14 bases. The chain couples TRBV2 to TRBJ2-7, with D tentatively TRBD2 (6 bases). The receptor comes from a man aged 18-30 years with glioma. Sequencing used PBMCs, obtained from a glioma patient whose treatment included an IDH1 peptide vaccine. In nucleotides, the CDR3 is TGTGCCAGCAGTACTAGCCGAGACGTCGAGCAGTACTTC. Its protein is CASSTSRDVEQYF.